Listed below are T cell receptor beta chains from one sample, sequenced in a study of blood T cell dynamics during melanoma immunotherapy. TCRdb's table, derived via immunoSEQ multiplex PCR, lists solely in-frame clones and lacks some. The sample has about 16,000 clones, 87% seen once. The specimen was blood, collected from a patient treated with checkpoint blockade. The receptors originated from a human donor with melanoma. The conserved cysteine and the conserved F or W are not part of the CDR3 here. The D gene is left open where the match is weak.

V: TRBV7-2
D: TRBD1
J: TRBJ1-1
CDR3: ASSEWTGGTEAF

V: TRBV18
D: -
J: TRBJ1-2
CDR3: ASSRDTVDGYT

V: TRBV19
D: -
J: TRBJ1-3
CDR3: ASRQGGLSGNTIY

V: TRBV10-2
D: -
J: TRBJ1-1
CDR3: ASSENGGDTEAF

V: TRBV4-3
D: -
J: TRBJ1-5
CDR3: ASSQDSKAPQH

V: TRBV28
D: -
J: TRBJ1-1
CDR3: ASSPERATPAGTEAF

V: TRBV28
D: TRBD2
J: TRBJ2-3
CDR3: ASSFGGGRTDTQY

V: TRBV7-7
D: TRBD1
J: TRBJ2-5
CDR3: ASSPTGTETQY

V: TRBV6-5
D: -
J: TRBJ1-1
CDR3: ASSYGASRPGAEAF

V: TRBV9
D: -
J: TRBJ2-3
CDR3: ASSPVAGYTDTQY

V: TRBV11-3
D: TRBD1
J: TRBJ2-7
CDR3: ASSLGTVGEQY

V: TRBV28
D: TRBD1
J: TRBJ2-7
CDR3: ASSRTGEQY

V: TRBV4-2
D: -
J: TRBJ2-7
CDR3: ASSPEGGVYEQY

V: TRBV9
D: -
J: TRBJ2-3
CDR3: ASSKSTTTDTQY

V: TRBV7-1
D: TRBD1
J: TRBJ1-2
CDR3: ASSPDRAEGYT

V: TRBV7-8
D: TRBD1
J: -
CDR3: ASSITPGGIYEQY

V: TRBV14
D: -
J: -
CDR3: ASSQGQLSRLRSYEQY

V: TRBV5-6
D: -
J: TRBJ2-5
CDR3: ASSSGTRELETQY

V: TRBV9
D: TRBD1
J: TRBJ1-4
CDR3: ASSASPGTGDEKLF

V: TRBV2
D: -
J: TRBJ2-7
CDR3: ASSERGLEIGYEQY

V: TRBV27
D: -
J: TRBJ2-5
CDR3: ASSLSGQRQETQY

V: TRBV6-1
D: -
J: TRBJ1-1
CDR3: ASTLGQEAF

V: TRBV2
D: TRBD1
J: -
CDR3: ASSGGTGDGDEQY

V: TRBV19
D: -
J: TRBJ1-5
CDR3: ASSILTGGSNQPQH

V: TRBV7-3
D: -
J: TRBJ2-2
CDR3: ASSSGQSTGELF

V: TRBV15
D: -
J: TRBJ2-5
CDR3: ATSRNPGQTQETQY

V: TRBV27
D: -
J: TRBJ1-4
CDR3: ASSLSSLAEKLF

V: TRBV5-4
D: -
J: TRBJ1-2
CDR3: ASSFQGEDGYT

V: TRBV9
D: -
J: TRBJ2-7
CDR3: ASSAQVGAYEQY

V: TRBV6-4
D: TRBD1
J: TRBJ2-7
CDR3: ASSAGTGIYEQY

V: TRBV4-1
D: TRBD2
J: TRBJ2-4
CDR3: ASSQGAASGRKNIQY

V: TRBV18
D: -
J: TRBJ2-6
CDR3: ASSPRGDRWSGANVLT

V: TRBV9
D: -
J: TRBJ1-3
CDR3: ASSVGFSVAGNTIY

V: TRBV11-2
D: TRBD2
J: TRBJ2-5
CDR3: ASSLVRLAGEETQY

V: TRBV5-1
D: TRBD1
J: TRBJ1-4
CDR3: ASSLVGQSNEKLF

V: TRBV9
D: TRBD2
J: TRBJ2-3
CDR3: ASSLTSESTDTQY

V: TRBV19
D: -
J: TRBJ2-7
CDR3: ASSKAGEGEQY

V: TRBV6-5
D: -
J: TRBJ1-1
CDR3: ASIPIWGYNEAF

V: TRBV6-5
D: TRBD1
J: TRBJ1-2
CDR3: ATLPGQGRGYT

V: TRBV30
D: -
J: TRBJ2-2
CDR3: AWSVLGNTGELF

V: TRBV9
D: -
J: TRBJ1-1
CDR3: ASSVEDGGTNTEAF

V: TRBV19
D: -
J: TRBJ2-1
CDR3: ASSIGRELKQF

V: TRBV11-2
D: TRBD1
J: TRBJ2-7
CDR3: ASSPGQAFVPYEQY

V: TRBV28
D: -
J: TRBJ1-4
CDR3: ASKYSTGNNEKLF

V: TRBV4-2
D: TRBD2
J: TRBJ2-7
CDR3: ASSQDSYSGRANEQY

V: TRBV28
D: TRBD2
J: TRBJ2-1
CDR3: ASSLFSLAVSSYNEQF

V: TRBV28
D: TRBD1
J: TRBJ2-2
CDR3: ASSLRDSIVANTGELF

V: TRBV5-4
D: TRBD2
J: TRBJ2-5
CDR3: ASSLRAGGETQY

V: TRBV7-8
D: TRBD2
J: TRBJ2-1
CDR3: ASSRTSGLYNEQF

V: TRBV4-1
D: TRBD1
J: TRBJ1-2
CDR3: ASSQDRGLAYGYT

V: TRBV5-3
D: TRBD2
J: TRBJ2-7
CDR3: ARSLSLSLTSGSYEQY

V: TRBV7-9
D: -
J: TRBJ2-5
CDR3: ASSPQGQTQY

V: TRBV28
D: -
J: TRBJ1-1
CDR3: ASSFDLGLKNTEAF